This entry concerns a single T cell receptor (beta chain). Its antigen is unidentified. V was trimmed by 1 base and J by 9 bases, leaving 4 bases between them. CDR3 size: 11 residues. The authors ran a second PCR of 7 to 11 cycles using a sample-barcoded 5' primer and a J-beta primer mix. TCRdb analysed the 5' RACE reads with MiXCR anew, one entry per CDR3 protein. The repertoire holds 650,000 to 1,000,000 distinct CDR3 sequences, with around 36% as singletons. This specimen belongs to a study of blood T cells in healthy people across ages. Study-wide results and caveats: Naive CD4+ cell counts and diversity both ran higher in long-lived than in aged donors.

V and J are TRBV12-3 or TRBV12-4 and TRBJ2-1; D uncertain. The clonotype was recovered from a man between 18 and 29 years old in good health. What was sequenced was blood. The CDR3 spells CASSLDLEQFF. CDR3 nucleotides: TGTGCCAGCAGTTTAGATCTTGAGCAGTTCTTC.